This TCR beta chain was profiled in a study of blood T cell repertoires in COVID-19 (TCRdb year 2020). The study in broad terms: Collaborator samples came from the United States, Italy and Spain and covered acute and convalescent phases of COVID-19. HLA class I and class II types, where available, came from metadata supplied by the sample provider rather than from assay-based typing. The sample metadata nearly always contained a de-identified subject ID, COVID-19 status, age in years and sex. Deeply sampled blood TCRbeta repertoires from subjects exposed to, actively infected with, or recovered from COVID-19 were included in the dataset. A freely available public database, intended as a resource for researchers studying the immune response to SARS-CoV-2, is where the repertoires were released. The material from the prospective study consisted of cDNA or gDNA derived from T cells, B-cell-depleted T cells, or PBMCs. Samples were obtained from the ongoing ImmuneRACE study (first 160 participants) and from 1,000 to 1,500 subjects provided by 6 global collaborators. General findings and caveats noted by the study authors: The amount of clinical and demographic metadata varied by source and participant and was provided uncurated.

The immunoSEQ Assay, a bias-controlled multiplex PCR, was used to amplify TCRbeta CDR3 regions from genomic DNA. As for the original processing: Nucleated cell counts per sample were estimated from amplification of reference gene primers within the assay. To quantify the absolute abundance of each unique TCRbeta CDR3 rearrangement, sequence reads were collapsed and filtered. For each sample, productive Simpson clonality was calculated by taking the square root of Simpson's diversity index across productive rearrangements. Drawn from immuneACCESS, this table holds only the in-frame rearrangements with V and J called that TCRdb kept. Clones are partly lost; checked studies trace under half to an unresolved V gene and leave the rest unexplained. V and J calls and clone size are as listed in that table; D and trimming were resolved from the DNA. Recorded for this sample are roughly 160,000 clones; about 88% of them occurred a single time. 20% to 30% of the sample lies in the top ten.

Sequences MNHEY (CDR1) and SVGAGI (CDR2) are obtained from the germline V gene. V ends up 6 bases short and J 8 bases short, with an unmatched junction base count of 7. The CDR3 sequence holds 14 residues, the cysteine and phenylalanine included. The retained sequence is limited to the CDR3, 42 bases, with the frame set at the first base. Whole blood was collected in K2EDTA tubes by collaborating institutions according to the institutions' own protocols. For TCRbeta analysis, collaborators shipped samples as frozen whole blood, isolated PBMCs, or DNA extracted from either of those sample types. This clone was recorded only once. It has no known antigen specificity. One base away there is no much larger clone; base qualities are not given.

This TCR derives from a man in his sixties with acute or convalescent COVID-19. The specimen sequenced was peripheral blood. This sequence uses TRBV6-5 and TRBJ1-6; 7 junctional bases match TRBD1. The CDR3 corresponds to CASRTTGFHSPLHF. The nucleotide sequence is TGTGCCAGCAGGACGACAGGGTTTCATTCACCCCTCCACTTT.